A few counts support the clone carrying this T cell receptor beta chain. Per the authors' pipeline: For nucleated cells, counts were estimated from reference gene primer amplification. The method was immunoSEQ multiplex PCR; TCRdb's version includes in-frame clones alone and lacks a portion of them. V, J and clone size are taken as reported in that table, and D and trimming were inferred from the DNA itself. The data hold under 70,000 clones, with less than 85% observed a single time. The CDR3 has 15 amino acids. The germline V gene encodes CDR1 MNHEY and CDR2 SVGEGT. The V and J ends lost 5 bases and 4 bases, in that order; junction bases with no gene match: 9. The data are from a study of blood T cell repertoires in COVID-19. Background on the study: Acute and convalescent COVID-19 specimens originated in the United States, Italy and Spain. Sample material is recorded as cDNA or gDNA derived from T cells, B-cell-depleted T cells, or PBMCs.

Sequencing was carried out using peripheral blood. The chain is built from TRBV6-2 or TRBV6-3 and TRBJ2-5; 8 bases match TRBD1. The receptor was derived from a man aged 55 to 70 with acute or convalescent COVID-19. The chain's CDR3 is CASSARDRGRETQYF. The CDR3 DNA reads as TGTGCCAGCAGTGCCCGTGACAGGGGAAGAGAGACCCAGTACTTC.